The 14 T cell receptor beta chains below come from one sample, sequenced in a study of T cell responses to AZD1222 COVID-19 vaccine. Assay used: immunoSEQ multiplex PCR; TCRdb lists only in-frame clones, some missing. This sample carries roughly 200,000 clones, 90% to 95% of them seen once, and the ten largest clones take approximately 4%. Source: peripheral blood, taken 28 days after the second dose of the MenACWY control vaccine. The receptors were sampled from an adult who received the MenACWY meningococcal vaccine as a control.

DNA of the CDR3: TGTGCCAGCAGTTACGGACCATTTTCCTACGAGCAGTACTTC. Translating gives CASSYGPFSYEQYF. The genes are TRBV6-5 and TRBJ2-7; no clear D gene. The CDR3 length is 14 residues. V dropped 2 bases and J dropped 1 base, with 9 bases sitting between them. The germline V gene encodes CDR1 MNHEY and CDR2 SVGAGI.

This clone was seen once. The genes are TRBV7-3 and TRBJ2-5; TRBD2 agrees at 9 bases. This CDR3 comprises 17 residues. J lost 5 bases, V lost 5 bases, and 15 bases had no gene match. CDR1 SGHTA and CDR2 FQGTGA come from the germline V gene. The CDR3 DNA follows: TGTGCCAGCAGCCCTATCAGTGCGGCGGGAGGGAGGGAGACCCAGTACTTC. It encodes CASSPISAAGGRETQYF.

The rearrangement joins TRBV5-1 to TRBJ2-7, with 10 bases fitting TRBD1. CDR1 SGHRS and CDR2 YFSETQ come from the germline V gene. The J segment lost 7 bases and the V segment lost 4 bases, leaving 14 bases of the junction unmatched. The CDR3 covers 16 residues. In DNA form, the CDR3 reads TGCGCCAGCAGCCCTAACCGAGACAGGGGGCGAGGGGAGCAGTACTTC. Its translation is CASSPNRDRGRGEQYF.

This chain connects TRBV2 to TRBJ1-2; D gene unclear. The CDR3 loop spans 14 amino acids. The germline V gene encodes CDR1 SNHLY and CDR2 FYNNEI. Trimming shortened V by 4 bases and J by 5 bases, and 14 bases separated the two germline ends. CDR3 protein: CASSAPGSRYGYTF. For the CDR3, the DNA is TGTGCCAGCAGTGCCCCGGGCAGCCGATATGGCTACACCTTC.

This sequence joins TRBV25-1 and TRBJ1-5; TRBD1 agrees at 10 bases. The CDR3 spans 16 residues. Germline loops: CDR1 MGHDK, CDR2 SYGVNS. Trimming at V came to 5 bases and at J to 7 bases, leaving 11 bases not matched to a gene. Written as DNA, the CDR3 is TGTGCCAGCAGTCCAACATCCGGGACAGGGGAGCAGCCCCAGCATTTT. This encodes CASSPTSGTGEQPQHF.

J is TRBJ1-1 and V is TRBV30; no clear D. The CDR3 spans 11 residues. Per the germline V gene, CDR1 is GTSNPN and CDR2 is SVGIG (reference sequence). The germline V and J ends were trimmed by 2 bases and 4 bases, with 5 bases remaining between them. In nucleotides, the CDR3 is TGTGCCTGGAGTTCTCTCACTGAAGCTTTCTTT. Protein: CAWSSLTEAFF.

This sequence joins TRBV5-1 and TRBJ2-7; D possibly uses TRBD1 or TRBD2 (6 bases each). V gave up 0 bases and J gave up 0 bases, with 10 bases separating them. Germline assignment: CDR1 SGHRS and CDR2 YFSETQ. The CDR3 loop spans 15 amino acids. Here the CDR3 reads CASSLDGGLSYEQYF. The CDR3, as DNA: TGCGCCAGCAGCTTGGATGGGGGGCTCTCCTACGAGCAGTACTTC.

J is TRBJ2-1 and V is TRBV7-2, with TRBD2 matching over 8 bases. Germline assignment: CDR1 SGHTA and CDR2 FQGNSA. V shed 0 bases, J shed 7 bases, and the junction held 8 bases outside the gene matches. The CDR3 runs to 16 residues. The CDR3 nucleotides read TGTGCCAGCAGCTTAGCGGCCGGGACTAGTCAGAATGAGCAGTTCTTC. Translating it yields CASSLAAGTSQNEQFF.

The chain has TRBV19 and TRBJ1-2; D remains ambiguous. The CDR3 contains 11 residues. CDR1 is LNHDA and CDR2 is SQIVND in the germline V gene (reference sequence). V was pared by 7 bases and J by 8 bases, with 11 bases between. CDR3 in amino acids: CASTNGLGYTF. The CDR3 nucleotides read TGTGCCAGTACCAACGGGTTGGGCTACACCTTC.

There are a few counts of this clone. The CDR3 loop is CASSESWGSEKLFF. The DNA for the CDR3 is TGTGCCAGCAGTGAATCTTGGGGGTCTGAAAAACTGTTTTTT. The chain has TRBV6-1 and TRBJ1-4, with D possibly being TRBD1 (5 bases). CDR1 is MNHNS, CDR2 SASEGT, per germline. The CDR3 contains 14 residues. The V and J ends lost 2 bases and 7 bases respectively, with 11 bases between them.

This rearrangement joins TRBV5-4 to TRBJ2-2; 13 bases agree with TRBD2. The V gene's germline CDR1 is SGHNT and CDR2 YYREEE (reference sequence). Trimming at V came to 4 bases and at J to 4 bases, leaving 4 bases not matched to a gene. This CDR3 is built from 16 residues. The CDR3 loop reads CASSPGTSGITGELFF. The CDR3 bases are TGTGCCAGCAGCCCCGGGACTAGCGGGATCACCGGGGAGCTGTTTTTT.

The chain is built from TRBV28 and TRBJ1-1, with D possibly matching TRBD1 (6 bases). Germline V CDR1 and CDR2: MDHEN, SYDVKM. The length of the CDR3 is 14 residues. V gave up 3 bases and J gave up 4 bases, with 12 bases separating them. CDR3 DNA sequence: TGTGCCAGCAGTTTCCAAGGGGGGGCCACTGAAGCTTTCTTT. Translated, it gives CASSFQGGATEAFF. Full variable domain (remainder filled in from reference TRBV28 and TRBJ1-1): DVKVTQSSRYLVKRTGEKVFLECVQDMDHENMFWYRQDPGLGLRLIYFSYDVKMKEKGDIPEGYSVSREKKERFSLILESASTNQTSMYLCASSFQGGATEAFFGQGTRLTVV.

The V call is TRBV5-1, the J call TRBJ1-3, with D possibly TRBD1 on 5 matching bases. Trimming took off 4 bases at V and 0 bases at J, with 14 bases between the two ends. This CDR3 has 16 residues. Per germline, CDR1 SGHRS and CDR2 YFSETQ. In DNA, the CDR3 is TGCGCCAGCAGCGGAACCGGGACGGCCTCTGGAAACACCATATATTTT. Protein: CASSGTGTASGNTIYF.

The rearrangement links TRBV19 to TRBJ2-3; D unclear. Trimming pared 4 bases from V and 0 bases from J, leaving 23 bases between. The CDR3 consists of 19 residues. Germline V CDR1 and CDR2: LNHDA, SQIVND (reference sequence). CDR3 protein: CASSRMSALNPASTDTQYF. For the CDR3, the DNA is TGTGCCAGTAGTAGGATGTCAGCTCTCAACCCCGCTAGCACAGATACGCAGTATTTT.